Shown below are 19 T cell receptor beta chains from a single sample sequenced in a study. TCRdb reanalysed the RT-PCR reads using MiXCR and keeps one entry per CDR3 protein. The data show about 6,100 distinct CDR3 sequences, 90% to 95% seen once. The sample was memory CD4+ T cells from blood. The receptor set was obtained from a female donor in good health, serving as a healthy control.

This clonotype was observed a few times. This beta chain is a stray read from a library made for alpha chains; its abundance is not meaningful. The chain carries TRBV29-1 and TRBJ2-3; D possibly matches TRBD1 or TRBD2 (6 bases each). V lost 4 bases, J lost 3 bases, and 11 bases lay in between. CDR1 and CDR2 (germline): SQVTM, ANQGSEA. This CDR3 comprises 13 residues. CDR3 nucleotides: TGCAGCGTTGTGAGGGGGGATACAGATACGCAGTATTTT. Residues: CSVVRGDTDTQYF.

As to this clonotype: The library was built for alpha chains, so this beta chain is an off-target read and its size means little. The CDR3 nucleotides read TGTGCCGCGACAAGTGGTTTGAGAGACGAGCAGTACTTC. Translated: CAATSGLRDEQYF. The rearrangement links TRBV10-3 to TRBJ2-7; D uncertain. CDR1 is ENHRY, CDR2 SYGVKD, per germline. This CDR3 is built from 13 residues. V lost 11 bases and J lost 5, with 19 bases in between.

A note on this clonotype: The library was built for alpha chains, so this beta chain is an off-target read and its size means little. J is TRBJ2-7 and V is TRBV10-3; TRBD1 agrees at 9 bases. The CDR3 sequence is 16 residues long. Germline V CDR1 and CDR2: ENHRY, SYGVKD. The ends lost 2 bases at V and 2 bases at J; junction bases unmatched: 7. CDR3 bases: TGTGCCATCAGTGAGAAACCGGGACAGGGTCCCTACGAGCAGTACTTC. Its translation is CAISEKPGQGPYEQYF.

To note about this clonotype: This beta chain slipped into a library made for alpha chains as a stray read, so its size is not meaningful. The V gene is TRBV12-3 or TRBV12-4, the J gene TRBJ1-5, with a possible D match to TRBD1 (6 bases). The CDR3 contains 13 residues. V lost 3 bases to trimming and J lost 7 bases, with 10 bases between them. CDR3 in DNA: TGTGCCAGCAGTTTGTCGACAGGACAGCCCCAGCATTTT. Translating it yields CASSLSTGQPQHF.

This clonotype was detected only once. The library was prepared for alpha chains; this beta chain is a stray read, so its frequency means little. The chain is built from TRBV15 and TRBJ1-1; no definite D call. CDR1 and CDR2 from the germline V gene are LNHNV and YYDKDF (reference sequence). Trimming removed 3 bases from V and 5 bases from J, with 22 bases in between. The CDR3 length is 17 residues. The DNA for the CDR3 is TGTGCCACCAGCAGGTCCATCGGGCAGACGGATCGGACTGAAGCTTTCTTT. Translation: CATSRSIGQTDRTEAFF.

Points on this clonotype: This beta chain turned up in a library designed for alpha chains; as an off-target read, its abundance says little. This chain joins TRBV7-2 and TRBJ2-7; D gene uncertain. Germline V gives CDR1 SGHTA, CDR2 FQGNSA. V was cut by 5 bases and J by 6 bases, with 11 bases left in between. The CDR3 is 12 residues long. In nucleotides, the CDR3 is TGTGCCAGCAGCCCCCGTGAAGGCGAGCAGTACTTC. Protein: CASSPREGEQYF.

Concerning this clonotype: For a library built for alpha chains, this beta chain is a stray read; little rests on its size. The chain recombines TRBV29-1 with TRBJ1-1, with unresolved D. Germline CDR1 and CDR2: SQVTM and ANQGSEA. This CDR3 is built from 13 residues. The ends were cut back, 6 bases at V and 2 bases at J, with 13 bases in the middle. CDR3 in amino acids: CSVSDGGNTEAFF. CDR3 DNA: TGCAGCGTCTCCGACGGCGGAAACACTGAAGCTTTCTTT. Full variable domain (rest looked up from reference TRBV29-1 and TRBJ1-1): SAVISQKPSRDICQRGTSLTIQCQVDSQVTMMFWYRQQPGQSLTLIATANQGSEATYESGFVIDKFPISRPNLTFSTLTVSNMSPEDSSIYLCSVSDGGNTEAFFGQGTRLTVV.

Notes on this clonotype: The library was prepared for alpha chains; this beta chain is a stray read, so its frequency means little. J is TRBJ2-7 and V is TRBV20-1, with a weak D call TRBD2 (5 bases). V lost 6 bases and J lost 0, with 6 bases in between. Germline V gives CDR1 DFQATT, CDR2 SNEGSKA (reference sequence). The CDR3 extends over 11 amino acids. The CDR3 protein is CSARDSYEQYF. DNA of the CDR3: TGCAGTGCCCGGGACTCCTACGAGCAGTACTTC.

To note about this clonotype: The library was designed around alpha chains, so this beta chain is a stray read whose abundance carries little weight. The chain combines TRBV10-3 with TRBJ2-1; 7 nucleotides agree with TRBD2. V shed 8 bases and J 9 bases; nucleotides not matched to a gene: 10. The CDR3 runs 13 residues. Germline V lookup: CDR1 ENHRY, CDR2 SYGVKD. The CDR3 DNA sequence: TGTGCCATCTCGTGGGAGGGCCGTAGTGAGCAGTTCTTC. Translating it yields CAISWEGRSEQFF.

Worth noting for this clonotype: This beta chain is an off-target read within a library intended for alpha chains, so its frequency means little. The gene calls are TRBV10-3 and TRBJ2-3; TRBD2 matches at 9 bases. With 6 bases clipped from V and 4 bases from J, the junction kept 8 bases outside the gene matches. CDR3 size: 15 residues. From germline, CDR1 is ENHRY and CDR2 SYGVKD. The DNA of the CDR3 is TGTGCCATCAGCCTAGGACTAGCGCAAGCAGATACGCAGTATTTT. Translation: CAISLGLAQADTQYF.

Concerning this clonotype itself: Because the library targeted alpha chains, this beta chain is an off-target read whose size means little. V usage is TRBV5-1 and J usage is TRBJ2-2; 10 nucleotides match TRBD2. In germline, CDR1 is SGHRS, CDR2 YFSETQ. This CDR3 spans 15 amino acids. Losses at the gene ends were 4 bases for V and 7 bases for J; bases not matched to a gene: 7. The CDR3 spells CASSPSGRANGELFF. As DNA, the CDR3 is TGCGCCAGCAGCCCAAGCGGGAGGGCCAACGGGGAGCTGTTTTTT.

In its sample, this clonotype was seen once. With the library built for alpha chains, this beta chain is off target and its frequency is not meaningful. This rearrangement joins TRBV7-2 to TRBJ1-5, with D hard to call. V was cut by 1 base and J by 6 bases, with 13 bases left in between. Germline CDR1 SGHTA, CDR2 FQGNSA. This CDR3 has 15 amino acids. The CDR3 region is CASSLVVAGGQPQHF. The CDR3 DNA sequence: TGTGCCAGCAGCTTAGTGGTTGCGGGCGGTCAGCCCCAGCATTTT.

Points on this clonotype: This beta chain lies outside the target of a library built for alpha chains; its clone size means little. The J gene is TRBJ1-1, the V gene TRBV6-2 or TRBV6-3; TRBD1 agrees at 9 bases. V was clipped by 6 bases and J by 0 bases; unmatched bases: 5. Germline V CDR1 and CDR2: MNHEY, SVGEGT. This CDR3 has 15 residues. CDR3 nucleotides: TGTGCCAGCAGGGAGGGACAGGGATTGAACACTGAAGCTTTCTTT. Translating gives CASREGQGLNTEAFF.

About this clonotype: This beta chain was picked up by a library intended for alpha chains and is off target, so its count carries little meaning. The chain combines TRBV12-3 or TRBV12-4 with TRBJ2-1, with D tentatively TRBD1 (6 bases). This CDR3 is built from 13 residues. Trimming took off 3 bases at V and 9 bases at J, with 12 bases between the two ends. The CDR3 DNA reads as TGTGCCAGCAGTTTTAACAGGGCCGGTGAGCAGTTCTTC. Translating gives CASSFNRAGEQFF.

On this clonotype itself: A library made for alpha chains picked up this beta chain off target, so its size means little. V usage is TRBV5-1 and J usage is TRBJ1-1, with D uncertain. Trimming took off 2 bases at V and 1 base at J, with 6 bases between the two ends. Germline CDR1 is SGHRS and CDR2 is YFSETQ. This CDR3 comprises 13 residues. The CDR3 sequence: CASSFDGNTEAFF. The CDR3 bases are TGCGCCAGCAGCTTCGACGGGAACACTGAAGCTTTCTTT. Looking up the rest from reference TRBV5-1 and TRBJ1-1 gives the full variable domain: KAGVTQTPRYLIKTRGQQVTLSCSPISGHRSVSWYQQTPGQGLQFLFEYFSETQRNKGNFPGRFSGRQFSNSRSEMNVSTLELGDSALYLCASSFDGNTEAFFGQGTRLTVV.

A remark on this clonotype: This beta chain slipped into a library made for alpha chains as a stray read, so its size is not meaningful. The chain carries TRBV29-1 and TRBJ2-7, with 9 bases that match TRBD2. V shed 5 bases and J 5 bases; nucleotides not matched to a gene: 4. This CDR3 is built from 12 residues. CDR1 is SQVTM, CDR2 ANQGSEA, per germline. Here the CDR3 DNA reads TGCAGCGTTATAAGGACTAGCGACGAGCAGTACTTC. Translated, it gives CSVIRTSDEQYF.

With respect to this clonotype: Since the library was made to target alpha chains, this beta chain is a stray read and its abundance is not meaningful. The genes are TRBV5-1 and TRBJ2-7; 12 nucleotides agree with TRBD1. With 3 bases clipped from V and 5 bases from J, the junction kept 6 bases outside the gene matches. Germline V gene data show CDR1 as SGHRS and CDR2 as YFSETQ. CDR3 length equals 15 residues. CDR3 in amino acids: CASSSRGTGGDEQYF. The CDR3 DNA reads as TGCGCCAGCAGCTCCCGAGGGACAGGGGGCGACGAGCAGTACTTC.

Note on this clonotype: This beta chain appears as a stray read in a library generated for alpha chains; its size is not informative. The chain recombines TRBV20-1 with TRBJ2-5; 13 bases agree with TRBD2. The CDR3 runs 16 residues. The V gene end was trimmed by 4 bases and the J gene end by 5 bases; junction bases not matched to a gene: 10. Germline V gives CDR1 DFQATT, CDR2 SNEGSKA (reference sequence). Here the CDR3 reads CSAILRTSGSGETQYF. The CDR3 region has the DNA TGCAGTGCTATTTTACGGACTAGCGGGAGCGGGGAGACCCAGTACTTC.

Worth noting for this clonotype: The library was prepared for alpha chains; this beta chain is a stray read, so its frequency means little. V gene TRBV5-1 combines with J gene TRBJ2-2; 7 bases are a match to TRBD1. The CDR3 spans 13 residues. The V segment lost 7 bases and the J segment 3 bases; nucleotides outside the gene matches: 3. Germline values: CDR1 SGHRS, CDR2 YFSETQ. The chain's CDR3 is CASEGADTGELFF. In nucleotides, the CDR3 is TGCGCCAGCGAGGGGGCCGACACCGGGGAGCTGTTTTTT.